The 30 T cell receptor beta chains given below trace back to one sample, sequenced in a study of high-grade serous ovarian cancer treatment subgroups. The tumor samples were collected prior to definitive surgery or chemotherapy. Produced via immunoSEQ multiplex PCR; TCRdb's table is partial and in-frame only. The sample holds 1,300 to 1,500 clones, 60% to 85% seen once. Sequenced sample: tumor tissue. The receptors originated from a human donor with high-grade serous ovarian cancer.

The gene calls are TRBV19 and TRBJ2-7, with TRBD1 matching 8 bases. V was clipped by 0 bases and J by 3 bases; unmatched bases: 7. Germline loops: CDR1 LNHDA, CDR2 SQIVND (reference sequence). This CDR3 region has 16 residues. The CDR3 nucleotides are TGTGCCAGTAGTATAGACCCGAGGACAGGGTACTACGAGCAGTACTTC. Translating gives CASSIDPRTGYYEQYF.

This sequence joins TRBV9 and TRBJ1-2; 11 bases fit TRBD1. Germline lookup yields CDR1 SGDLS and CDR2 YYNGEE. The V gene end was trimmed by 3 bases and the J gene end by 3 bases; junction bases not matched to a gene: 7. The CDR3 sequence is 16 residues long. The CDR3 bases are TGTGCCAGCAGCGCGGACAGGGGGCTAGGGGACTATGGCTACACCTTC. Translation: CASSADRGLGDYGYTF.

This chain uses TRBV7-2 with TRBJ2-3; possibly TRBD2 for D (5 bases). Per germline, CDR1 SGHTA and CDR2 FQGNSA. Trimming took off 3 bases at V and 6 bases at J, with 7 bases between the two ends. The CDR3 is 12 amino acids. The CDR3 spells CASSFRGDTQYF. CDR3 bases: TGTGCCAGCAGCTTCCGAGGGGATACGCAGTATTTT. The whole variable domain, filled in from reference TRBV7-2 and TRBJ2-3, reads GAGVSQSPSNKVTEKGKDVELRCDPISGHTALYWYRQSLGQGLEFLIYFQGNSAPDKSGLPSDRFSAERTGGSVSTLTIQRTQQEDSAVYLCASSFRGDTQYFGPGTRLTVL.

This rearrangement joins TRBV19 to TRBJ2-2; D perhaps matches TRBD2 (6 bases). Trimming stripped 4 bases from V and 5 bases from J, with 11 bases between. CDR3 length equals 14 residues. Per the germline V gene, CDR1 is LNHDA and CDR2 is SQIVND (reference sequence). Here the CDR3 reads CASSTTGGTGELFF. In DNA form, the CDR3 reads TGTGCCAGTAGTACGACCGGGGGTACCGGGGAGCTGTTTTTT.

This chain joins TRBV25-1 and TRBJ2-2; D gene unclear. Trimming removed 4 bases from V and 3 bases from J, with 9 bases in between. The CDR3 loop spans 14 amino acids. The V gene's germline CDR1 is MGHDK and CDR2 SYGVNS. CDR3 protein: CASSGSTHTGELFF. The DNA for the CDR3 is TGTGCCAGCAGTGGTTCCACCCACACCGGGGAGCTGTTTTTT.

The rearrangement links TRBV4-1 to TRBJ2-3; D perhaps matches TRBD2 (6 bases). This CDR3 is built from 15 residues. V lost 4 bases and J lost 2, with 13 bases in between. CDR1 and CDR2 from the germline V gene are MGHRA and YSYEKL. CDR3 region: CASSRSGTITDTQYF. The CDR3 DNA follows: TGCGCCAGCAGCCGTAGCGGTACCATCACAGATACGCAGTATTTT.

This clone was observed a few times. The chain combines TRBV4-3 with TRBJ2-7, with a possible D match to TRBD1 (7 bases). The ends were cut back, 4 bases at V and 7 bases at J, with 20 bases in the middle. The CDR3 runs to 15 residues. Germline V CDR1 and CDR2: LGHNA, YSLEER. The CDR3 spells CASSPTGDSNREQYF. The DNA of the CDR3 is TGCGCCAGCAGCCCTACAGGGGACTCGAATAGGGAGCAGTACTTC.

V is TRBV10-2 and J is TRBJ2-7, with a possible D match to TRBD2 (5 bases). CDR3 length equals 13 residues. Germline assignment: CDR1 WSHSY and CDR2 SAAADI. The V end lost 4 bases, the J end lost 2 bases, and 9 bases lay between the germline ends. In nucleotides, the CDR3 is TGCGCCAGCAGTGTTGGCGGGCCCTACGAGCAGTACTTC. Translating it yields CASSVGGPYEQYF.

The chain links TRBV7-6 to TRBJ2-5; D not certain. The DNA end is a closer match to TRBJ2-7, so the J assignment may be wrong. CDR1 SGHVS and CDR2 FNYEAQ come from the germline V gene. This CDR3 is built from 13 residues. The CDR3 nucleotides read TGTGCCAGCAGCTTAGGCCTTTCCTACGAGCAGTACTTC. It encodes CASSLGLSYEQYF.

This chain joins TRBV6-1 and TRBJ2-5; tentatively, D is TRBD1 (6 bases). The V gene's germline CDR1 is MNHNS and CDR2 SASEGT. This CDR3 is built from 13 residues. Trimming cost V 7 bases and J 4 bases, with 13 bases left between them. The CDR3 DNA reads TGTGCCAGCACCGGTGGCAGGGGAGAGACCCAGTACTTC. Amino acids: CASTGGRGETQYF.

The V and J genes are TRBV28 and TRBJ1-4; TRBD1 might be the D (5 bases). Trimming removed 8 bases at V and 6 bases at J, with 13 bases between. Germline CDR1 and CDR2: MDHEN and SYDVKM. This CDR3 contains 13 residues. CDR3 bases: TGTGCCAGCCGTGGGGGTAAGGATGAAAAACTGTTTTTT. This gives the protein CASRGGKDEKLFF.

As for this clone: A read error may account for a junction end that differs from germline. The rearrangement uses TRBV6-6 and TRBJ1-2, with unresolved D. The CDR3 length is 13 residues. Germline CDR1 reads MNHNY; CDR2 reads SVGAGI (reference sequence). The CDR3 coding sequence is TGTGCCAGCAGTCCCAACACCTACTATGGCAACACCTTC. Residues: CASSPNTYYGNTF.

With regard to this clone: At one end the junction does not follow the germline gene, possibly because of a read error. The CDR3 region is CASSALVKCHKSGQRPDF. CDR3 DNA sequence: TGTGCCAGCAGCGCGCTGGTTAAGTGCCACAAGTCGGGCCAACGTCCTGACTTC. This rearrangement joins TRBV7-7 to TRBJ2-6; D not resolved. Germline V gene sequence: CDR1 SSHAT, CDR2 FNYEAQ (reference sequence). The CDR3 sequence is 18 residues long.

The chain couples TRBV7-2 to TRBJ2-5; 10 bases are shared with TRBD2. CDR3 length: 15 amino acids. Per germline, CDR1 SGHTA and CDR2 FQGNSA. Trimming took 4 bases from V and 2 from J; bases not matched to a gene: 4. This chain's CDR3 is CASSSRTSGQETQYF. CDR3 sequence (DNA): TGTGCCAGCAGCTCGCGGACTAGCGGACAAGAGACCCAGTACTTC.

The chain carries TRBV13 and TRBJ1-3, with D hard to call. Trimming left V 3 bases short and J 4 bases short, with 13 bases between. Looked up from germline, CDR1 is PRHDT and CDR2 is FYEKMQ (reference sequence). This CDR3 comprises 15 residues. The DNA of the CDR3 is TGTGCCAGCAGCTTCGGGAGGTATTCGGGAAACACCATATATTTT. Its translation: CASSFGRYSGNTIYF.

The rearrangement links TRBV7-2 to TRBJ1-2; D is unresolved. CDR1 is SGHTA and CDR2 is FQGNSA in the germline V gene. V was clipped by 4 bases and J by 5 bases, with 11 bases between them. The CDR3 is 13 amino acids. CDR3 in amino acids: CASSSRAAYGYTF. Here the CDR3 DNA reads TGTGCCAGCAGCTCTAGGGCAGCTTATGGCTACACCTTC.

The chain links TRBV28 to TRBJ2-3; 15 positions agree with TRBD2. CDR1 is MDHEN and CDR2 is SYDVKM in the germline V gene. The CDR3 is 17 residues long. J lost 10 bases, V lost 6 bases, and 14 bases had no gene match. Here the CDR3 DNA reads TGTGCCAGCAGCCACGGTTCGGGACTAGCGGGGGGAGTTGCGCAGTATTTT. This encodes CASSHGSGLAGGVAQYF.

CDR3 amino acids: CASSETVNYEQYF. The CDR3 DNA sequence: TGTGCCAGTAGTGAGACAGTGAATTACGAGCAGTACTTC. V and J are TRBV19 and TRBJ2-5; tentatively, D is TRBD1 (5 bases). Judging by the DNA end, TRBJ2-7 fits better; the J call may be wrong. Germline values: CDR1 LNHDA, CDR2 SQIVND (reference sequence). The CDR3 runs to 13 residues.

The chain is built from TRBV19 and TRBJ1-5; possibly TRBD1 for D (6 bases). Between the trimmed V and J ends, which lost 10 bases and 3 bases, there was a span of 13 bases. This CDR3 is 13 amino acids long. CDR1 is LNHDA, CDR2 SQIVND, per germline (reference sequence). This chain's CDR3 is CATTGINNQPQHF. The CDR3 DNA sequence: TGTGCCACTACAGGGATCAACAATCAGCCCCAGCATTTT.

The chain combines TRBV5-5 with TRBJ2-7; TRBD1 is a possible D gene (5 bases). The length of the CDR3 is 12 residues. V was pared by 2 bases and J by 4 bases, with 7 bases between. Per the germline V gene, CDR1 is SGHKS and CDR2 is YYEKEE (reference sequence). This CDR3 is CASSFQGYEQYF. CDR3 DNA: TGTGCCAGCAGCTTTCAGGGTTACGAGCAGTACTTC.

V and J are TRBV4-3 and TRBJ2-7, with D perhaps matching TRBD1 (7 bases). V was pared by 4 bases and J by 1 base, with 14 bases between. Germline values: CDR1 LGHNA, CDR2 YSLEER. The CDR3 spans 15 residues. In DNA, the CDR3 is TGCGCCAGCAGCCGTCAGACAGGGACTTCCTACGAGCAGTACTTC. Residues: CASSRQTGTSYEQYF.

This chain links TRBV27 with TRBJ2-3; D possibly matches TRBD1 or TRBD2 (5 bases each). Trimming left V 7 bases short and J 1 base short, with 12 bases between. Germline V gene lookup returns CDR1 MNHEY and CDR2 SMNVEV (reference sequence). The CDR3 runs 14 residues. CDR3 nucleotides: TGTGCCAGCAAGGTCGGGGCGGGCACAGATACGCAGTATTTT. As protein: CASKVGAGTDTQYF.

The rearrangement uses TRBV28 and TRBJ2-1; tentative D call: TRBD2 (5 bases). This CDR3 region has 15 residues. Trimming pared 1 base from V and 6 bases from J, leaving 13 bases between. Germline V CDR1 and CDR2: MDHEN, SYDVKM. In DNA, the CDR3 is TGTGCCAGCAGTTTATCCGGGGTCAGCGTCAATGAGCAGTTCTTC. It specifies CASSLSGVSVNEQFF.

This sequence joins TRBV5-1 and TRBJ1-1, with D perhaps TRBD1 (6 bases). This CDR3 has 14 residues. The V gene lost 0 bases and the J gene lost 7 bases, with 13 bases spanning the gap. The germline CDR1 and CDR2 sequences are SGHRS and YFSETQ. The DNA for the CDR3 is TGCGCCAGCAGCTTGGTTGGGGGGCAGGGTGAAGCTTTCTTT. Protein: CASSLVGGQGEAFF. Full variable domain (outside the CDR3, taken from reference TRBV5-1 and TRBJ1-1): KAGVTQTPRYLIKTRGQQVTLSCSPISGHRSVSWYQQTPGQGLQFLFEYFSETQRNKGNFPGRFSGRQFSNSRSEMNVSTLELGDSALYLCASSLVGGQGEAFFGQGTRLTVV.

The J gene is TRBJ2-7, the V gene TRBV28; the D is unclear. The germline V and J ends were trimmed by 6 bases and 2 bases, with 11 bases remaining between them. The germline V gene has CDR1 MDHEN and CDR2 SYDVKM. The CDR3 loop spans 13 amino acids. DNA for the CDR3: TGTGCCAGCAGCGCCCCTCAACCCTACGAGCAGTACTTC. Protein: CASSAPQPYEQYF.

The chain recombines TRBV7-9 with TRBJ1-1; weak D call: TRBD1 (6 bases). Germline CDR1 reads SEHNR; CDR2 reads FQNEAQ (reference sequence). The CDR3 is 13 residues long. Trimming left V 2 bases short and J 3 bases short, with 7 bases between. In DNA, the CDR3 is TGTGCCAGCAGCTTACAGGGGTACACTGAAGCTTTCTTT. The encoded protein is CASSLQGYTEAFF.

The chain joins TRBV23-1 to TRBJ2-7; D is undetermined. TRBV23-1 is annotated as an ORF whose role is uncertain. The CDR3 runs to 12 residues. The V and J ends lost 4 bases and 7 bases respectively, with 11 bases between them. The CDR3 here is CASSPGPLEQYF. DNA for the CDR3: TGCGCCAGCAGTCCCGGGCCCCTAGAGCAGTACTTC.

V and J are TRBV12-5 and TRBJ2-2; no clear D gene. V lost 4 bases, J lost 6 bases, and 9 bases lay in between. The CDR3 runs 13 residues. From germline, CDR1 is LGHNT and CDR2 FRNRAP. CDR3 DNA sequence: TGTGCTAGTGGTTCTCCGCCGGCCGGGGAGCTGTTTTTT. Translating gives CASGSPPAGELFF.

In its sample, this clone was seen once. The chain has TRBV10-1 and TRBJ2-1; weak D call: TRBD2 (5 bases). Germline V CDR1 and CDR2: WNHNN, SYGVQD (reference sequence). The CDR3 has 11 amino acids. Trimming stripped 10 bases from V and 9 bases from J, with 13 bases between. The CDR3 loop reads CANKLDGEQFF. The CDR3 coding sequence is TGCGCCAACAAACTAGATGGTGAGCAGTTCTTC.

This clone was seen once. The J gene is TRBJ1-1, the V gene TRBV28; D is undetermined. There are 13 residues in the CDR3. Trimming took off 4 bases at V and 1 base at J, with 7 bases between the two ends. Germline CDR1 MDHEN, CDR2 SYDVKM. The CDR3 spells CASSWGPNTEAFF. For the CDR3, the DNA is TGTGCCAGCAGTTGGGGTCCGAACACTGAAGCTTTCTTT.